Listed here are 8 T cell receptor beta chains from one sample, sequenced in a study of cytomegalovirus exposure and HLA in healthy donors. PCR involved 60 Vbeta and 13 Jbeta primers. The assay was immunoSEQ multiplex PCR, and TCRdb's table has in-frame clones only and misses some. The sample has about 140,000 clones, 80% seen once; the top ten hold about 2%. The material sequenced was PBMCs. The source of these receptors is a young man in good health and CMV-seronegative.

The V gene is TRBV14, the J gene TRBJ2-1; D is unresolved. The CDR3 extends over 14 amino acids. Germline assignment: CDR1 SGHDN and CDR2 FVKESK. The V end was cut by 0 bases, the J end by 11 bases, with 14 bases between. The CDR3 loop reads CASSQDRTLIKQFF. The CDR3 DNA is TGTGCCAGCAGCCAAGACCGAACTCTAATTAAGCAGTTCTTC. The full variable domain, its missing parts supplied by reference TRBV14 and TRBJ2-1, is EAGVTQFPSHSVIEKGQTVTLRCDPISGHDNLYWYRRVMGKEIKFLLHFVKESKQDESGMPNNRFLAERTGGTYSTLKVQPAELEDSGVYFCASSQDRTLIKQFFGPGTRLTVL.

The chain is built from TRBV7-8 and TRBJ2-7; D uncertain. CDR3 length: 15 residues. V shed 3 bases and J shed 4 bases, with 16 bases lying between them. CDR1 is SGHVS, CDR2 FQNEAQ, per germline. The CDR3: CASSLPLGTTYEQYF. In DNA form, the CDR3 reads TGTGCCAGCAGCTTGCCCCTCGGAACTACATACGAGCAGTACTTC. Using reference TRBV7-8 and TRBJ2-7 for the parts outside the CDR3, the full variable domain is GAGVSQSPRYKVAKRGQDVALRCDPISGHVSLFWYQQALGQGPEFLTYFQNEAQLDKSGLPSDRFFAERPEGSVSTLKIQRTQQEDSAVYLCASSLPLGTTYEQYFGPGTRLTVT.

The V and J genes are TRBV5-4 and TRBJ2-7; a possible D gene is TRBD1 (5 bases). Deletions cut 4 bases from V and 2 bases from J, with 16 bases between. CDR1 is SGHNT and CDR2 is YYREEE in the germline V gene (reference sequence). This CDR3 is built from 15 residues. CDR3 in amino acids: CASSRQMGRAYEQYF. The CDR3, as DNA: TGTGCCAGCAGCCGCCAGATGGGGCGCGCCTACGAGCAGTACTTC. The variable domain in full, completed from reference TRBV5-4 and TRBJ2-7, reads ETGVTQSPTHLIKTRGQQVTLRCSSQSGHNTVSWYQQALGQGPQFIFQYYREEENGRGNFPPRFSGLQFPNYSSELNVNALELDDSALYLCASSRQMGRAYEQYFGPGTRLTVT.

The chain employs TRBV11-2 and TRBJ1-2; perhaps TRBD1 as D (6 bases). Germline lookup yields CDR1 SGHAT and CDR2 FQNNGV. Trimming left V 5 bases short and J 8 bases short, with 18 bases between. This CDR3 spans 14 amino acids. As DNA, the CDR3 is TGTGCCAGCAGCCCGACCACGGGGGGCTGGGGCTACACCTTC. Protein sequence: CASSPTTGGWGYTF. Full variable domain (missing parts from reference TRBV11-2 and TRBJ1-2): EAGVAQSPRYKIIEKRQSVAFWCNPISGHATLYWYQQILGQGPKLLIQFQNNGVVDDSQLPKDRFSAERLKGVDSTLKIQPAKLEDSAVYLCASSPTTGGWGYTFGSGTRLTVV.

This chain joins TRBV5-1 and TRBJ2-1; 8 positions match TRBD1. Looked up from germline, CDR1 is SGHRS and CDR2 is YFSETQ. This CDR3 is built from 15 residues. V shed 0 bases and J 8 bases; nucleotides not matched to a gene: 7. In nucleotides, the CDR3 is TGCGCCAGCAGCTTGGCACAGGGGGGAAGGGATGAGCAGTTCTTC. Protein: CASSLAQGGRDEQFF.

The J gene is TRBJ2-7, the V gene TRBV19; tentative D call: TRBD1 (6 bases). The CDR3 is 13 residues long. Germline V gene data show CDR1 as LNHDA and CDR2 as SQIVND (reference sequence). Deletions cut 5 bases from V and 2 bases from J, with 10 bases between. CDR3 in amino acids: CASSARDTYEQYF. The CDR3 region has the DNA TGTGCCAGTAGTGCCCGGGACACCTACGAGCAGTACTTC.

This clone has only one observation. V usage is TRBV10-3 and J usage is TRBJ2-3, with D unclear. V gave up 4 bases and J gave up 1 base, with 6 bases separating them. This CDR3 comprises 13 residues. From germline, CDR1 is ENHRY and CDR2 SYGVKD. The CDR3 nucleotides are TGTGCCATCAGTGCACGGGGCACAGATACGCAGTATTTT. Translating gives CAISARGTDTQYF.

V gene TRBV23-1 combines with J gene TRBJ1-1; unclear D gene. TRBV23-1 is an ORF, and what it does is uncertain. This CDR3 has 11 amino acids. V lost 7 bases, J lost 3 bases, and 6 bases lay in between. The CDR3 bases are TGCGCCAGCATTCTCGACACTGAAGCTTTCTTT. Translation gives CASILDTEAFF.